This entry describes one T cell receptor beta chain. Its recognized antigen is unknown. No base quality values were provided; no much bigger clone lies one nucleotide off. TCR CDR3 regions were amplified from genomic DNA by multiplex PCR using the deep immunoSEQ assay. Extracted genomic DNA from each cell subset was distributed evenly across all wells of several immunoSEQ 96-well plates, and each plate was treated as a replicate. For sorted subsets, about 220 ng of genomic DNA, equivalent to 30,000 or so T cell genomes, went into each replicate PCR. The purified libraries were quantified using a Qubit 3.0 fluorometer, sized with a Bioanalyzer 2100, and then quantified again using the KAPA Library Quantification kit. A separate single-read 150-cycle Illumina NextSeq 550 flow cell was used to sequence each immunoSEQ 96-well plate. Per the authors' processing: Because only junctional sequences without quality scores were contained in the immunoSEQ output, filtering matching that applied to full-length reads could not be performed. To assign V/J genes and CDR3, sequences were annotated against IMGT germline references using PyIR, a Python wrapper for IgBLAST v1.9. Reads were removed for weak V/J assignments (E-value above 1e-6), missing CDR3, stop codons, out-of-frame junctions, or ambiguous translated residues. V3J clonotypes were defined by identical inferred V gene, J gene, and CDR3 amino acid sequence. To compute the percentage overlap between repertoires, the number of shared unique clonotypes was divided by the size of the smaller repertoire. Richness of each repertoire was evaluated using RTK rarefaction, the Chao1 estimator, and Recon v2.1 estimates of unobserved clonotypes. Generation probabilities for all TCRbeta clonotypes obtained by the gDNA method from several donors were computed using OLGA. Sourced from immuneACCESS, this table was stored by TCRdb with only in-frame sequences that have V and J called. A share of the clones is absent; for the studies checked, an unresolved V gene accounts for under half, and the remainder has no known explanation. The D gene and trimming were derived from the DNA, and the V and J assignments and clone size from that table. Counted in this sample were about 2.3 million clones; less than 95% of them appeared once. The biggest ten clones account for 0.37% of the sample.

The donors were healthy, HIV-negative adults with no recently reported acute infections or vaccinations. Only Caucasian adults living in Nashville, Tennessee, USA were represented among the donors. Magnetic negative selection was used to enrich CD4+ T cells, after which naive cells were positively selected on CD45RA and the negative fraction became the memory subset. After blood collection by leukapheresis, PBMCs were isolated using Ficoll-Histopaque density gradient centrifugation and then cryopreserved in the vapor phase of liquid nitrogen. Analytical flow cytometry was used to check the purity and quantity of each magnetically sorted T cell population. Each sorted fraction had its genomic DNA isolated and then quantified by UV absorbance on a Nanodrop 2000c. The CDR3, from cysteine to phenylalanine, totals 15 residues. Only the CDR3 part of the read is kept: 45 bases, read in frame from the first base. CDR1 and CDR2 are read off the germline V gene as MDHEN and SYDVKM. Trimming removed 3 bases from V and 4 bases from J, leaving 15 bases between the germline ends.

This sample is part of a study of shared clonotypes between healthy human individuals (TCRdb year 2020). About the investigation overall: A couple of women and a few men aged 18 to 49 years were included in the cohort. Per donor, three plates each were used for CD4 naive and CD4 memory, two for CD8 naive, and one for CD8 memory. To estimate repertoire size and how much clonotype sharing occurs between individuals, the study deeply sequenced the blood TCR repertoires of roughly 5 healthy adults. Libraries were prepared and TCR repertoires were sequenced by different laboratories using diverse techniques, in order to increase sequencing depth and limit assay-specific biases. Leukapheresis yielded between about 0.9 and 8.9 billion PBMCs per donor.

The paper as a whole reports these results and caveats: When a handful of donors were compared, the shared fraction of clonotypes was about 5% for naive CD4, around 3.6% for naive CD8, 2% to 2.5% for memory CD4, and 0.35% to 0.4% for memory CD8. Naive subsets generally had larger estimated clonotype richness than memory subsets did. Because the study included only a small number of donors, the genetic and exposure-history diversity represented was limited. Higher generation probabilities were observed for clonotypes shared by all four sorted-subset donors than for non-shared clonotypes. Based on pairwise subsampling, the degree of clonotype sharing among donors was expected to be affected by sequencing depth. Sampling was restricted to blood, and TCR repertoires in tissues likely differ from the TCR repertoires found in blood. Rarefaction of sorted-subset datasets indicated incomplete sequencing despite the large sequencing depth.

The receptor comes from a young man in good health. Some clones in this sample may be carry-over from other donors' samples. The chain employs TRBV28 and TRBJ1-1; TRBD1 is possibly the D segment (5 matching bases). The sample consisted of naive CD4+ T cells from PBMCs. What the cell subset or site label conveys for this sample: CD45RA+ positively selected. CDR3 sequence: CASSFRGVMGTEAFF. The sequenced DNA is TGTGCCAGCAGTTTTCGAGGGGTGATGGGCACTGAAGCTTTCTTT.